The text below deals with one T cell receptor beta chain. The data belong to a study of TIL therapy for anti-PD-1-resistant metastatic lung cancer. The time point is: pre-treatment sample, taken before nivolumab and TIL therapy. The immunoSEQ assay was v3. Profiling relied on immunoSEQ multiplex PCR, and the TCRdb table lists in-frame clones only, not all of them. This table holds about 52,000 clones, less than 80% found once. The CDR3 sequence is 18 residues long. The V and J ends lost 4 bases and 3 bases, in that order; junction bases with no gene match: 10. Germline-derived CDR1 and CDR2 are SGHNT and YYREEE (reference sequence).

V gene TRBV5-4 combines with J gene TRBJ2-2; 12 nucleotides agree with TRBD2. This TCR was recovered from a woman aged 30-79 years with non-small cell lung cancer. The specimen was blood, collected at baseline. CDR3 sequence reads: CASSQVASGRADTGELFF. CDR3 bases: TGTGCCAGCAGCCAAGTGGCTAGCGGGAGGGCCGACACCGGGGAGCTGTTTTTT.